This TCR beta chain was sequenced in a study of blood T cell repertoires in COVID-19. Sequencing was performed with immunoSEQ multiplex PCR; in TCRdb, only in-frame clones are kept and a portion is missing. The data show some 260,000 clones, about 86% seen once. Material: PBMCs or T cells enriched from blood (not recorded which). This sequence originates from a man younger than 45 with acute COVID-19.

The CDR3 region has the DNA TGTGCCAGCACTGAGAGGGCGGGCAGACGTTACTATGGCTACACCTTC. Translated: CASTERAGRRYYGYTF. The chain uses TRBV6-1 and TRBJ1-2; D not resolved. CDR3 length: 16 residues. The V gene's germline CDR1 is MNHNS and CDR2 SASEGT. Trimming cost V 7 bases and J 3 bases, with 21 bases left between them.